This T cell receptor beta chain comes out of a study of blood T cell repertoires in COVID-19. Study-wide background: COVID-19 samples from acute and convalescent phases originated in the United States, Italy and Spain. PBMCs, B-cell-depleted T cells, or T cells were the source of the cDNA or gDNA that made up the material.

Per the original data handling: Amplification from reference gene primers served as the basis for estimated nucleated cell counts. TCRdb's table, derived via immunoSEQ multiplex PCR, lists solely in-frame clones and lacks some. V, J and clone size are those of that table, while D and trimming were read from the DNA. Altogether 60,000 to 70,000 clones are present, 80% to 90% being singletons, with the ten largest covering 1.4%. This clone came up a few times. The sample was peripheral blood. The clonotype originates from a woman aged 55 to 70 with acute or convalescent COVID-19.

The CDR3 nucleotides read TGTGCCAGCAGTTTCATTTCCAGGGGCGATCACGGGGAGCTGTTTTTT. Translation gives CASSFISRGDHGELFF. This chain connects TRBV28 to TRBJ2-2; TRBD1 might be the D (6 bases). This CDR3 is built from 16 residues. From germline, CDR1 is MDHEN and CDR2 SYDVKM. Trimming left V 3 bases short and J 7 bases short, with 18 bases between.